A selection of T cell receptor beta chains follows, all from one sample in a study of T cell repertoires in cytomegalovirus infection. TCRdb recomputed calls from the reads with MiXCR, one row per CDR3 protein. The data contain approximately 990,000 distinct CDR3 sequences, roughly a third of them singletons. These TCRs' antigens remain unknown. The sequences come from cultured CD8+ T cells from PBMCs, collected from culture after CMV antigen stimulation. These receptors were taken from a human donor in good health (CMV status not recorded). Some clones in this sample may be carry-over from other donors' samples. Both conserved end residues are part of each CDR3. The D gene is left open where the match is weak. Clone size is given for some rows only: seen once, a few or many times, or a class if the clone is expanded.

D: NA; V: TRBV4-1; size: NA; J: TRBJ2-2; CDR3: CASSQRGGDTGELFF; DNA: TGCGCCAGCAGCCAAAGGGGGGGGGACACCGGGGAGCTGTTTTTT
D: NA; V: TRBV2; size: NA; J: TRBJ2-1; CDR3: CAGRDVGQTPNEQFF; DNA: TGTGCCGGCAGGGATGTGGGACAAACGCCCAATGAGCAGTTCTTC
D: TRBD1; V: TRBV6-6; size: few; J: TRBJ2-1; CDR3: CASVTGTGGPYNEQFF; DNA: TGTGCCAGCGTAACCGGGACAGGGGGCCCTTACAATGAGCAGTTCTTC
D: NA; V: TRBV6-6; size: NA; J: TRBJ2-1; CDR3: CASSYLRAGSGAEQFF; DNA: TGTGCCAGCAGTTACCTCCGGGCAGGGTCGGGAGCTGAGCAGTTCTTC
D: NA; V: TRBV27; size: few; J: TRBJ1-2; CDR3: CASSLSPAVPYGYTF; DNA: TGTGCCAGCAGTTTATCGCCGGCGGTGCCCTATGGCTACACCTTC
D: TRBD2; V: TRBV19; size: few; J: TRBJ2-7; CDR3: CASSPGGDTYEQYF; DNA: TGTGCCAGTAGCCCGGGAGGCGACACCTACGAGCAGTACTTC
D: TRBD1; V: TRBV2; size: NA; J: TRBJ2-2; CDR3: CASKGTGATGELFF; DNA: TGTGCCAGCAAAGGGACAGGAGCGACCGGGGAGCTGTTTTTT
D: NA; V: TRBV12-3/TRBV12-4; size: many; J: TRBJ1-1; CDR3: CASGRANTEAFF; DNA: TGTGCCAGCGGGCGAGCGAACACTGAAGCTTTCTTT
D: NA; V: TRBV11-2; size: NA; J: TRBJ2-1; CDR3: CASRFWGPNSYNEQFF; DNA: TGTGCCAGCCGCTTTTGGGGGCCAAACTCCTACAATGAGCAGTTCTTC
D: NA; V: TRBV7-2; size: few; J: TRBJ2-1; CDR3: CASSLEGNRGENEQFF; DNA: TGTGCCAGCAGCTTAGAAGGGAATAGGGGGGAGAATGAGCAGTTCTTC
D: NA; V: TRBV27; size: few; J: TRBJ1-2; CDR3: CASSSSFQRITYGYTF; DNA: TGTGCCAGCAGTTCCTCCTTTCAAAGGATTACCTATGGCTACACCTTC
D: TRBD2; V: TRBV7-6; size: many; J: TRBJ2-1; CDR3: CASSLLPSGLAVNEQFF; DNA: TGTGCCAGCAGCTTGTTGCCTAGCGGGTTGGCAGTCAATGAGCAGTTCTTC
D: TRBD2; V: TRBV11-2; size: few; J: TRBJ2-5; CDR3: CASSDSLGLAGGTQETQYF; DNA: TGTGCCAGCAGCGATAGCCTCGGGCTAGCGGGGGGAACCCAAGAGACCCAGTACTTC
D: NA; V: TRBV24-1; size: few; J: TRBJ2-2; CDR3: CATSPWGRENTGELFF; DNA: TGTGCCACCAGTCCCTGGGGCAGGGAGAACACCGGGGAGCTGTTTTTT
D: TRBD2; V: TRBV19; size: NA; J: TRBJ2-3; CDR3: CASSPRLAGSSTDTQYF; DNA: TGTGCCAGTAGCCCGCGGCTAGCGGGGAGTAGCACAGATACGCAGTATTTT
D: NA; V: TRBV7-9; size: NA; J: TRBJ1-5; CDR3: CASSLGTLNQPQHF; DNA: TGTGCCAGCAGCTTAGGGACCTTAAATCAGCCCCAGCATTTT
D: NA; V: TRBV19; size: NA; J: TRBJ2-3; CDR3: CASSMGTDTQYF; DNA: TGTGCCAGTAGTATGGGCACAGATACGCAGTATTTT
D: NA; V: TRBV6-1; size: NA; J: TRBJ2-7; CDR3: CASNQGSYEQYF; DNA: TGTGCCAGCAATCAGGGATCCTACGAGCAGTACTTC
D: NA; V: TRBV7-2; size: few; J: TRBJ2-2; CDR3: CASSLGRDGELFF; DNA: TGTGCCAGCAGCCTCGGTCGGGACGGGGAGCTGTTTTTT